This TCR beta chain was recovered during a study of blood T cell repertoires in COVID-19. The wider study: Donors in the United States, Italy and Spain gave samples during acute or convalescent COVID-19.

Profiled with immunoSEQ multiplex PCR; TCRdb holds only in-frame clones, not every one. The table lists some 290,000 clones, about nine tenths of them singletons, with approximately 11% in the top ten. While infection was still active, Seattle patients were enrolled and then followed longitudinally. V gave up 3 bases and J gave up 3 bases, with 6 bases separating them. Germline values: CDR1 MNHEY, CDR2 SMNVEV (reference sequence). The CDR3 sequence is 12 residues long. This receptor was taken from a woman aged 25 to 39 with COVID-19, enrolled during active disease. The V gene is TRBV27, the J gene TRBJ2-7, with D hard to call. Sequenced: peripheral blood. DNA of the CDR3: TGTGCCAGCAGTTTTAACAGCTACGAGCAGTACTTC. This encodes CASSFNSYEQYF.